Each of the 18 T cell receptor beta chains below was sequenced from the same sample in a study of Graves' ophthalmopathy and Graves' hyperthyroidism. For repertoire sequencing, the TCR beta CDR3 regions were amplified from RNA transcripts. RT-PCR was first run with HTBI primers, then multiplex PCR in a second round. One entry per CDR3 protein, called by TCRdb with MiXCR from the multiplex PCR reads. The sample yields around 590,000 distinct CDR3 sequences, 39% seen once. Sample: peripheral blood or thyroid tissue (not recorded which). These TCRs come from an adult man with Graves' hyperthyroidism.

This clonotype was seen once. This chain connects TRBV29-1 to TRBJ1-2, with 9 positions matching TRBD1. The CDR3 runs 14 residues. The germline V gene has CDR1 SQVTM and CDR2 ANQGSEA. Trimming at V came to 3 bases and at J to 4 bases, leaving 6 bases not matched to a gene. CDR3 in amino acids: CSVERDRAPYGYTF. CDR3 sequence (DNA): TGCAGCGTTGAGCGGGACAGGGCTCCCTATGGCTACACCTTC. Drawing the rest from reference TRBV29-1 and TRBJ1-2, the complete variable domain is SAVISQKPSRDICQRGTSLTIQCQVDSQVTMMFWYRQQPGQSLTLIATANQGSEATYESGFVIDKFPISRPNLTFSTLTVSNMSPEDSSIYLCSVERDRAPYGYTFGSGTRLTVV.

J is TRBJ2-5 and V is TRBV18; TRBD2 might be the D (6 bases). Trimming cost V 6 bases and J 1 base, with 9 bases left between them. Per germline, CDR1 KGHSH and CDR2 LQKENI. The CDR3 totals 13 residues. The CDR3 bases are TGTGCCAGCTCGGCTAGCGTCCAAGAGACCCAGTACTTC. This gives the protein CASSASVQETQYF.

The gene calls are TRBV5-6 and TRBJ2-1; no reliable D call. This CDR3 is 12 amino acids long. Deletions cut 3 bases from V and 4 bases from J, with 5 bases between. The V gene's germline CDR1 is SGHDT and CDR2 YYEEEE. For the CDR3, the DNA is TGTGCCAGCAGCTGGCAGTACAATGAGCAGTTCTTC. This translates into CASSWQYNEQFF.

Ten or more counts support this clonotype. This chain links TRBV20-1 with TRBJ2-7; 7 bases are shared with TRBD1. This CDR3 spans 14 amino acids. J gave up 3 bases and V 2 bases, and 7 bases lay outside the gene matches. Germline assignment: CDR1 DFQATT and CDR2 SNEGSKA (reference sequence). The CDR3 here is CSARRRDRHYEQYF. The CDR3, as DNA: TGCAGTGCTAGACGCAGGGACAGACACTACGAGCAGTACTTC.

Only a few counts were recorded for this clonotype. The V call is TRBV7-9, the J call TRBJ1-1, with D possibly matching TRBD1 (6 bases). Germline-derived CDR1 and CDR2 are SEHNR and FQNEAQ (reference sequence). This CDR3 contains 15 residues. V was clipped by 2 bases and J by 3 bases, with 13 bases between them. As DNA, the CDR3 is TGTGCCAGCAGCTTAAGGGGGGCAGCGGACACTGAAGCTTTCTTT. As protein: CASSLRGAADTEAFF.

The chain carries TRBV2 and TRBJ1-4, with D perhaps TRBD1 (6 bases). The CDR3 runs 16 residues. Trimming took 2 bases from V and 8 from J, leaving 18 bases between them. In germline, CDR1 is SNHLY, CDR2 FYNNEI. This CDR3 reads CASSELPGALSEKLFF. The DNA of the CDR3 is TGTGCCAGCAGTGAATTGCCGGGGGCCCTTAGCGAAAAACTGTTTTTT.

This chain's CDR3 is CATGAGGLNTQYF. The CDR3 DNA is TGTGCCACTGGGGCGGGGGGGCTGAATACGCAGTATTTT. The chain has TRBV15 and TRBJ1-5, with TRBD2 matching over 9 bases. The J call is uncertain, as TRBJ2-3 better fits the DNA end. This CDR3 has 13 amino acids. Germline V gene sequence: CDR1 LNHNV, CDR2 YYDKDF (reference sequence).

This clonotype was recorded at least ten times. V usage is TRBV20-1 and J usage is TRBJ1-2, with 8 nucleotides matching TRBD1. Trimming at V came to 1 base and at J to 2 bases, leaving 0 bases not matched to a gene. The CDR3 covers 13 residues. CDR1 DFQATT and CDR2 SNEGSKA come from the germline V gene (reference sequence). The CDR3 sequence is CSARGQGNYGYTF. The CDR3 DNA reads TGCAGTGCTAGAGGACAGGGGAACTATGGCTACACCTTC.

This clonotype was counted many times. The chain recombines TRBV7-8 with TRBJ2-5; D not resolved. The CDR3 length is 12 residues. V lost 4 bases and J lost 5, with 8 bases in between. Germline V gene data show CDR1 as SGHVS and CDR2 as FQNEAQ. The CDR3 is CASSSYGETQYF. CDR3 DNA: TGTGCCAGCAGCTCCTACGGCGAGACCCAGTACTTC.

Ten or more counts support this clonotype. The chain carries TRBV7-2 and TRBJ1-5; maybe TRBD1 (6 bases). The V gene lost 3 bases and the J gene lost 6 bases, with 9 bases spanning the gap. Per germline, CDR1 SGHTA and CDR2 FQGNSA. The CDR3 spans 13 residues. DNA of the CDR3: TGTGCCAGCAGCTTGGGGGGCACTCAGCCCCAGCATTTT. This codes for CASSLGGTQPQHF.

This clonotype was counted many times. V gene TRBV5-1 combines with J gene TRBJ2-5, with a tentative D call TRBD1 (6 bases). Trimming took off 0 bases at V and 13 bases at J, with 16 bases between the two ends. This CDR3 contains 13 residues. Germline CDR1 and CDR2: SGHRS and YFSETQ. The CDR3 nucleotides are TGCGCCAGCAGCTTGGGACAGGCGTCTCCCATGTACTTC. Translated, it gives CASSLGQASPMYF.

The V and J genes are TRBV7-9 and TRBJ2-7, with D perhaps matching TRBD1 (5 bases). The V and J ends lost 2 bases and 5 bases respectively, with 16 bases between them. This CDR3 spans 15 amino acids. Germline CDR1 is SEHNR and CDR2 is FQNEAQ (reference sequence). CDR3: CASSLPEGAGNEQYF. DNA for the CDR3: TGTGCCAGCAGCTTACCTGAAGGGGCAGGGAACGAGCAGTACTTC.

The chain carries TRBV20-1 and TRBJ1-4; 7 nucleotides agree with TRBD1. The CDR3 has 16 residues. CDR1 is DFQATT and CDR2 is SNEGSKA in the germline V gene (reference sequence). The V segment lost 2 bases and the J segment 5 bases; nucleotides outside the gene matches: 11. The CDR3 reads CSARPPGGQMNEKLFF. In DNA, the CDR3 is TGCAGTGCTAGACCCCCGGGGGGACAGATGAATGAAAAACTGTTTTTT.

This chain links TRBV5-8 with TRBJ1-1; D unclear. V was clipped by 4 bases and J by 4 bases, with 14 bases between them. This CDR3 spans 14 amino acids. Germline CDR1 SGHTS, CDR2 YDEGEE. This CDR3 is CASSHFDVSTEAFF. CDR3 nucleotides: TGTGCCAGCAGCCATTTCGATGTGAGCACTGAAGCTTTCTTT. Based on the CDR3 plus reference TRBV5-8 and TRBJ1-1, the full variable domain is EAGVTQSPTHLIKTRGQQATLRCSPISGHTSVYWYQQALGLGLQFLLWYDEGEERNRGNFPPRFSGRQFPNYSSELNVNALELEDSALYLCASSHFDVSTEAFFGQGTRLTVV.

Note on this clonotype: A read error may account for a junction end that differs from germline. The V call is TRBV5-1, the J call TRBJ2-5; 8 bases map to TRBD2. CDR1 is SGHRS, CDR2 YFSETQ, per germline. This CDR3 contains 15 residues. The CDR3 nucleotides are TGTGCCAGCAGCGCTATAGCGGGGAAGTCAGATACGCAGTACTTC. Residues: CASSAIAGKSDTQYF.

The V gene is TRBV29-1, the J gene TRBJ1-2; 7 positions match TRBD1. Trimming at V came to 8 bases and at J to 3 bases, leaving 12 bases not matched to a gene. The CDR3 has 14 amino acids. Germline loops: CDR1 SQVTM, CDR2 ANQGSEA. In DNA form, the CDR3 reads TGCAGCTTCCCTAGACAGGGAGGTTACTATGGCTACACCTTC. Encoded protein: CSFPRQGGYYGYTF.

The chain combines TRBV7-3 with TRBJ2-1, with D uncertain. The V end lost 4 bases, the J end lost 0 bases, and 10 bases lay between the germline ends. This CDR3 contains 15 residues. Germline V gene data show CDR1 as SGHTA and CDR2 as FQGTGA. CDR3 residues: CASSSAGPSYNEQFF. In DNA form, the CDR3 reads TGTGCCAGCAGCTCCGCAGGTCCCTCCTACAATGAGCAGTTCTTC.

The J gene is TRBJ1-6, the V gene TRBV19; D might be TRBD1 (6 bases). This CDR3 has 13 residues. V gave up 3 bases and J gave up 10 bases, with 10 bases separating them. In germline, CDR1 is LNHDA, CDR2 SQIVND (reference sequence). CDR3 nucleotides: TGTGCCAGTAGTATGGACAGTCTCTCACCCCTCCACTTT. Residues: CASSMDSLSPLHF.